One and the same sample provided the 27 T cell receptor beta chains below, sequenced in a study of shared clonotypes between healthy human individuals. Method: immunoSEQ multiplex PCR; TCRdb's copy keeps in-frame clones and lacks some. There are 740,000 or so clones in the sample; around 73% occur only once, and roughly 1.9% lies in the top ten. Sequencing was done on a sample of memory CD4+ T cells sorted from blood. Subset noted: CD45RA-negative fraction. These receptors were obtained from a woman aged 25 to 39 in good health.

The chain employs TRBV10-3 and TRBJ1-2; TRBD1 might be the D (6 bases). Per the germline V gene, CDR1 is ENHRY and CDR2 is SYGVKD. CDR3 size: 14 residues. The ends were cut back, 5 bases at V and 7 bases at J, with 17 bases in the middle. The CDR3 is CAISPQGPSAGYTF. The CDR3 DNA reads as TGTGCCATCAGTCCACAGGGACCTTCTGCTGGCTACACCTTC.

This clone was detected only a few times. This chain connects TRBV30 to TRBJ1-1; possibly TRBD1 for D (5 bases). The CDR3 extends over 13 amino acids. Trimming pared 5 bases from V and 0 bases from J, leaving 10 bases between. CDR1 GTSNPN and CDR2 SVGIG come from the germline V gene (reference sequence). In DNA form, the CDR3 reads TGTGCCTGGGGCAGGGTTTTGAACACTGAAGCTTTCTTT. This sequence encodes CAWGRVLNTEAFF.

The V call is TRBV5-1, the J call TRBJ1-1, with D maybe TRBD1 (6 bases). Germline loops: CDR1 SGHRS, CDR2 YFSETQ. The V end lost 7 bases, the J end lost 6 bases, and 16 bases lay between the germline ends. This CDR3 contains 13 residues. The CDR3 is CASHNADSPEAFF. The CDR3 DNA is TGCGCCAGCCACAACGCGGACAGCCCTGAAGCTTTCTTT.

Turning to this clone: The sample has other DNA sequences that encode this CDR3 too. J is TRBJ1-4 and V is TRBV18, with no clear D. V lost 3 bases and J 8 bases, leaving 7 bases between the germline ends. CDR1 and CDR2 from the germline V gene are KGHSH and LQKENI. CDR3 length: 12 residues. CDR3 sequence (DNA): TGTGCCAGCTCACCTGACGGCGAAAAACTGTTTTTT. It specifies CASSPDGEKLFF.

V and J are TRBV9 and TRBJ1-2; D remains ambiguous. CDR1 and CDR2 from the germline V gene are SGDLS and YYNGEE. Between the trimmed V and J ends, which lost 3 bases and 5 bases, there was a span of 17 bases. CDR3 length: 15 residues. The CDR3 bases are TGTGCCAGCAGCGCCCAGATGTCTGGGAATTATGGCTACACCTTC. This codes for CASSAQMSGNYGYTF.

The chain has TRBV6-1 and TRBJ2-7; maybe TRBD1 (6 bases). The CDR3 is made up of 15 amino acids. The V end was cut by 4 bases, the J end by 3 bases, with 16 bases between. Per germline, CDR1 MNHNS and CDR2 SASEGT. This CDR3 reads CASSVQTGTNYEQYF. DNA for the CDR3: TGTGCCAGCAGTGTTCAAACCGGGACAAACTACGAGCAGTACTTC.

The chain uses TRBV7-8 and TRBJ2-6, with 9 bases fitting TRBD1. Trimming cost V 4 bases and J 0 bases; bases outside gene matches: 7. The CDR3 has 18 amino acids. CDR1 and CDR2 (germline): SGHVS, FQNEAQ. CDR3 sequence (DNA): TGTGCCAGCAGCTCTGGGACAGGGTTACTCTCTGGGGCCAACGTCCTGACTTTC. Translating gives CASSSGTGLLSGANVLTF. The whole variable domain, remainder taken from reference TRBV7-8 and TRBJ2-6, is GAGVSQSPRYKVAKRGQDVALRCDPISGHVSLFWYQQALGQGPEFLTYFQNEAQLDKSGLPSDRFFAERPEGSVSTLKIQRTQQEDSAVYLCASSSGTGLLSGANVLTFGAGSRLTVL.

This clone was detected a few times. This sequence joins TRBV4-1 and TRBJ2-7; a weak D match, TRBD2 (6 bases). V gave up 0 bases and J gave up 1 base, with 16 bases separating them. There are 17 residues in the CDR3. Looked up from germline, CDR1 is MGHRA and CDR2 is YSYEKL. CDR3: CASSQDQGLRRSYEQYF. The CDR3, as DNA: TGCGCCAGCAGCCAAGATCAGGGACTCCGTAGGTCCTACGAGCAGTACTTC.

This chain joins TRBV5-1 and TRBJ1-4; 7 bases map to TRBD1. V shed 2 bases, J shed 9 bases, and the junction held 7 bases outside the gene matches. Germline CDR1 and CDR2: SGHRS and YFSETQ. This CDR3 region has 14 residues. The CDR3 reads CASSFGDSEKKLFF. The CDR3 DNA follows: TGCGCCAGCAGCTTTGGGGACAGTGAGAAAAAACTGTTTTTT.

This rearrangement joins TRBV19 to TRBJ1-1; D remains ambiguous. This CDR3 is built from 15 residues. Germline CDR1 and CDR2: LNHDA and SQIVND (reference sequence). Trimming left V 1 base short and J 2 bases short, with 11 bases between. The CDR3 DNA sequence: TGTGCCAGTAGTATAGCTTGGACCGGTAACACTGAAGCTTTCTTT. Translation: CASSIAWTGNTEAFF. The whole variable domain, remainder taken from reference TRBV19 and TRBJ1-1, is DGGITQSPKYLFRKEGQNVTLSCEQNLNHDAMYWYRQDPGQGLRLIYYSQIVNDFQKGDIAEGYSVSREKKESFPLTVTSAQKNPTAFYLCASSIAWTGNTEAFFGQGTRLTVV.

This rearrangement joins TRBV5-4 to TRBJ2-4, with D possibly TRBD2 on 5 matching bases. V was shortened by 4 bases and J by 1 base, with 15 bases between the two germline ends. The CDR3 contains 16 residues. Germline V lookup: CDR1 SGHNT, CDR2 YYREEE (reference sequence). CDR3 DNA: TGTGCCAGCAGCCAAACTAGTTTAGCCGCCAAAAACATTCAGTACTTC. Translating gives CASSQTSLAAKNIQYF.

In regard to this clone: Just one base apart from a much larger clone, this may be a read error. Additional DNA sequences in this sample encode the identical CDR3. The gene calls are TRBV5-1 and TRBJ2-7; D gene ambiguous. Germline V gene lookup returns CDR1 SGHRS and CDR2 YFSETQ. The CDR3 spans 11 residues. Trimming cost V 4 bases and J 3 bases, with 5 bases left between them. DNA of the CDR3: TGCGCCAGCAGCGGTCACTACGAGCAGTACTTC. This sequence encodes CASSGHYEQYF.

This sequence joins TRBV18 and TRBJ2-7, with D perhaps matching TRBD1 (6 bases). The CDR3 extends over 14 amino acids. Trimming stripped 5 bases from V and 3 bases from J, with 14 bases between. Germline V gene lookup returns CDR1 KGHSH and CDR2 LQKENI. CDR3 bases: TGTGCCAGCTCATCACAGGGTGGCGGCTACGAGCAGTACTTC. Translating it yields CASSSQGGGYEQYF.

This clone was counted between two and nine times. In the same sample, other DNA sequences code for this CDR3. This chain uses TRBV5-8 with TRBJ1-5; D gene uncertain. Trimming left V 0 bases short and J 4 bases short, with 5 bases between. Germline CDR1 and CDR2: SGHTS and YDEGEE. The CDR3 covers 13 residues. This chain's CDR3 is CASSLEENQPQHF. For the CDR3, the DNA is TGTGCCAGCAGCTTGGAGGAGAATCAGCCCCAGCATTTT.

This sequence joins TRBV7-8 and TRBJ2-5, with unresolved D. Trimming removed 0 bases at V and 1 base at J, with 9 bases between. This CDR3 has 15 residues. The V gene's germline CDR1 is SGHVS and CDR2 FQNEAQ. The CDR3 loop is CASSLAGILQETQYF. The CDR3, as DNA: TGTGCCAGCAGCTTAGCGGGGATTCTCCAAGAGACCCAGTACTTC.

This chain links TRBV7-8 with TRBJ2-3, with TRBD2 identical over 12 bases. Trimming cost V 5 bases and J 4 bases; bases outside gene matches: 10. CDR3 length equals 17 residues. Germline CDR1 reads SGHVS; CDR2 reads FQNEAQ. The CDR3 DNA is TGTGCCAGCAGCCCACGCCTGACTAGCGGGAGCCCAGATACGCAGTATTTT. This sequence encodes CASSPRLTSGSPDTQYF.

Written as DNA, the CDR3 is TGTGCCAGCAGAAGGATAGACAATCAGCCCCAGCATTTT. Protein: CASRRIDNQPQHF. This chain links TRBV6-5 with TRBJ1-5; the D is unclear. Trimming took 6 bases from V and 3 from J, leaving 9 bases between them. This CDR3 region has 13 residues. Germline V CDR1 and CDR2: MNHEY, SVGAGI.

This CDR3 is CASSLGTSGIQETQYF. DNA for the CDR3: TGCGCCAGCAGCTTAGGGACTAGCGGGATTCAAGAGACCCAGTACTTC. The rearrangement uses TRBV5-1 and TRBJ2-5; 13 bases align to TRBD2. Per germline, CDR1 SGHRS and CDR2 YFSETQ. The ends lost 2 bases at V and 2 bases at J; junction bases unmatched: 3. The CDR3 sequence is 16 residues long. Using reference TRBV5-1 and TRBJ2-5 for the parts outside the CDR3, the full variable domain is KAGVTQTPRYLIKTRGQQVTLSCSPISGHRSVSWYQQTPGQGLQFLFEYFSETQRNKGNFPGRFSGRQFSNSRSEMNVSTLELGDSALYLCASSLGTSGIQETQYFGPGTRLLVL.

The chain combines TRBV10-1 with TRBJ2-3, with 7 positions matching TRBD2. V shed 0 bases and J 4 bases; nucleotides not matched to a gene: 10. The CDR3 contains 17 residues. Germline lookup yields CDR1 WNHNN and CDR2 SYGVQD (reference sequence). CDR3 sequence (DNA): TGCGCCAGCAGTGAGTCGGCTAGCGGCCTGGGAGCAGATACGCAGTATTTT. Protein sequence: CASSESASGLGADTQYF.

This sequence joins TRBV28 and TRBJ1-2; D remains ambiguous. V dropped 6 bases and J dropped 4 bases, with 15 bases sitting between them. CDR3 length: 14 residues. The V gene's germline CDR1 is MDHEN and CDR2 SYDVKM. The CDR3 region is CASSNTIEGYGYTF. CDR3 bases: TGTGCCAGCAGCAACACGATAGAGGGCTATGGCTACACCTTC.

CDR3 coding DNA: TGCGCCAGCAGCTTAACGGGGTCCCGCGAGCAGTACTTC. Translating gives CASSLTGSREQYF. This chain links TRBV5-1 with TRBJ2-7; D perhaps matches TRBD2 (5 bases). The germline V and J ends were trimmed by 2 bases and 6 bases, with 12 bases remaining between them. This CDR3 has 13 amino acids. Germline assignment: CDR1 SGHRS and CDR2 YFSETQ.

This chain joins TRBV19 and TRBJ2-2; D call uncertain. The CDR3 sequence is 13 residues long. Trimming removed 4 bases at V and 7 bases at J, with 10 bases between. The germline V gene encodes CDR1 LNHDA and CDR2 SQIVND (reference sequence). The CDR3 DNA reads TGTGCCAGTAGTACAGTTCGGATCGGGGAGCTGTTTTTT. It yields the protein CASSTVRIGELFF.

This chain links TRBV10-2 with TRBJ2-7; D might be TRBD1 or TRBD2, each matching 5 bases. This CDR3 is 14 amino acids long. Per germline, CDR1 WSHSY and CDR2 SAAADI. V shed 3 bases and J shed 0 bases, with 9 bases lying between them. The CDR3: CASSDRGVSYEQYF. The CDR3 DNA follows: TGCGCCAGCAGTGATAGAGGGGTCTCCTACGAGCAGTACTTC.

The genes are TRBV2 and TRBJ1-1; 7 positions agree with TRBD1. V shed 10 bases, J shed 1 base, and the junction held 9 bases outside the gene matches. CDR3 length: 14 residues. From germline, CDR1 is SNHLY and CDR2 FYNNEI. CDR3 sequence reads: CANRQGPSNTEAFF. DNA for the CDR3: TGTGCCAACAGACAGGGACCCTCGAACACTGAAGCTTTCTTT.

J is TRBJ2-5 and V is TRBV5-1; 10 positions agree with TRBD2. Trimming removed 2 bases from V and 3 bases from J; junction bases left unmatched: 10. The CDR3 length is 17 residues. Germline CDR1 SGHRS, CDR2 YFSETQ. The CDR3 bases are TGCGCCAGCAGCTTAGCCCGCGGGACTAGCGAAAAAGAGACCCAGTACTTC. Protein product: CASSLARGTSEKETQYF.

As regards this clone: A much larger clonotype is one base distant, so this may be a read error. CDR3 loop: CASSMSSGSYNEQFF. CDR3 sequence (DNA): TGCGCCAGCAGCATGTCTAGCGGCTCCTACAATGAGCAGTTCTTC. The chain combines TRBV5-1 with TRBJ2-1; TRBD2 matches at 7 bases. V gave up 4 bases and J gave up 0 bases; unmatched junction bases: 4. The germline CDR1 and CDR2 sequences are SGHRS and YFSETQ. The CDR3 runs 15 residues.

This clone showed up just a few times. The chain links TRBV6-6 to TRBJ1-2, with 9 bases that match TRBD1. This CDR3 comprises 13 residues. From germline, CDR1 is MNHNY and CDR2 SVGAGI (reference sequence). J was trimmed by 7 bases and V by 6 bases; bases with no gene match: 6. The CDR3 bases are TGTGCCAGCAGCTGGACAGGGGAGGGTGGCTACACCTTC. This codes for CASSWTGEGGYTF.